This TCR beta chain is from a study of blood T cell repertoires in COVID-19. The protocol was immunoSEQ multiplex PCR, while the TCRdb copy is restricted to in-frame clones and leaves out a portion. The sample has under 300,000 clones, roughly 80% seen once. CDR3 length equals 15 residues. Germline CDR1 is MDHEN and CDR2 is SYDVKM. V dropped 3 bases and J dropped 2 bases, with 11 bases sitting between them. The chain couples TRBV28 to TRBJ1-5, with a possible D match to TRBD1 (5 bases). The clonotype originates from a young woman with acute or convalescent COVID-19. Sequencing used peripheral blood. For the CDR3, the DNA is TGTGCCAGCAGTTTCGGCAGGGCTGGCAATCAGCCCCAGCATTTT. Its translation: CASSFGRAGNQPQHF.